A single sample is the source of the 25 T cell receptor beta chains below, sequenced in a study of T-cell reconstitution after alpha-beta-depleted transplantation in children. Molecular barcoding with unique molecular identifiers was used for the TCRbeta library. TCRdb recomputed calls from the PCR reads with MiXCR, one row per CDR3 protein. The data show about 120,000 distinct CDR3 sequences, roughly 24% seen once. The sample in question was PBMCs, mostly from graft donor cells, obtained 180 days after TCRalphabeta/CD19-depleted stem cell transplant. The origin of the receptors is a male patient between 2 and 10 years old who had a stem cell transplant for chronic granulomatous disease, so the T cells may come from the graft donor.

The rearrangement links TRBV7-9 to TRBJ2-7, with 10 bases identical to TRBD1. CDR3 length: 17 residues. After removal of 1 base from V and 0 bases from J, the junction contained 6 bases not matched to a gene. Germline V gives CDR1 SEHNR, CDR2 FQNEAQ (reference sequence). The CDR3 is CASSLGRQGANSYEQYF. CDR3 nucleotide sequence: TGTGCCAGCAGCTTAGGGCGACAGGGGGCCAACTCCTACGAGCAGTACTTC.

This clonotype was seen a few times. The chain carries TRBV6-1 and TRBJ2-4, with 7 bases matching TRBD1. In germline, CDR1 is MNHNS, CDR2 SASEGT. The length of the CDR3 is 15 residues. Trimming removed 6 bases from V and 0 bases from J; junction bases left unmatched: 5. CDR3 region: CASRGQQLAKNIQYF. CDR3 in DNA: TGTGCCAGCAGGGGACAGCAACTAGCCAAAAACATTCAGTACTTC.

CDR3 residues: CASSYSRLVETQYF. The CDR3, as DNA: TGTGCCAGCAGTTACTCGAGACTAGTGGAGACCCAGTACTTC. The chain links TRBV6-5 to TRBJ2-5, with D perhaps TRBD2 (6 bases). The CDR3 covers 14 residues. From germline, CDR1 is MNHEY and CDR2 SVGAGI. Trimming left V 0 bases short and J 5 bases short, with 10 bases between.

The chain has TRBV6-5 and TRBJ2-4, with 7 bases that match TRBD1. J lost 0 bases, V lost 0 bases, and 5 bases had no gene match. The germline V gene has CDR1 MNHEY and CDR2 SVGAGI. CDR3 length: 17 residues. The CDR3 DNA follows: TGTGCCAGCAGTTACTCGGGACAGACCCTAGCCAAAAACATTCAGTACTTC. This sequence encodes CASSYSGQTLAKNIQYF.

This sequence joins TRBV5-1 and TRBJ1-4; D not resolved. Trimming shortened V by 5 bases and J by 2 bases, and 10 bases separated the two germline ends. Germline V gene sequence: CDR1 SGHRS, CDR2 YFSETQ. CDR3 length: 14 amino acids. The CDR3 sequence: CASRKDVTNEKLFF. The CDR3 DNA sequence: TGCGCCAGCAGAAAAGACGTTACTAATGAAAAACTGTTTTTT.

This clonotype was detected many times. CDR3 coding DNA: TGCAGTGCTAGAGCCTCCCCTTGGGAGTCCTCCGGCCAGTTCTTC. This sequence encodes CSARASPWESSGQFF. This chain links TRBV20-1 with TRBJ2-1; maybe TRBD2 (5 bases). Deletions cut 1 base from V and 13 bases from J, with 23 bases between. The length of the CDR3 is 15 residues. The germline V gene has CDR1 DFQATT and CDR2 SNEGSKA (reference sequence).

At least ten counts were recorded for this clonotype. The J gene is TRBJ1-3, the V gene TRBV29-1, with D uncertain. V lost 6 bases, J lost 4 bases, and 10 bases lay in between. The CDR3 runs 12 residues. Germline CDR1 and CDR2: SQVTM and ANQGSEA. CDR3 DNA sequence: TGCAGCGTCGCTAAGTCCGGAAACACCATATATTTT. It codes for CSVAKSGNTIYF.

V and J are TRBV5-5 and TRBJ1-1; maybe TRBD1 (5 bases). V was pared by 3 bases and J by 4 bases, with 22 bases between. The CDR3 totals 17 residues. CDR1 is SGHKS and CDR2 is YYEKEE in the germline V gene (reference sequence). CDR3 sequence (DNA): TGTGCCAGCAGCTCGCCGGGACTCGGACTGGTGGGCACTGAAGCTTTCTTT. As protein: CASSSPGLGLVGTEAFF.

This clonotype occurred a few times. The rearrangement joins TRBV5-1 to TRBJ2-3, with 7 bases fitting TRBD1. V lost 3 bases, J lost 4 bases, and 5 bases stayed unmatched. This CDR3 has 14 residues. The V gene's germline CDR1 is SGHRS and CDR2 YFSETQ. This CDR3 reads CASSWTGRADTQYF. CDR3 nucleotides: TGCGCCAGCAGCTGGACAGGACGAGCAGATACGCAGTATTTT.

The V and J genes are TRBV30 and TRBJ1-2; no clear D. This CDR3 has 10 amino acids. V lost 8 bases and J lost 11, with 15 bases in between. CDR1 GTSNPN and CDR2 SVGIG come from the germline V gene (reference sequence). The CDR3 sequence is CAHWAGFYTF. For the CDR3, the DNA is TGTGCCCATTGGGCGGGGTTTTACACCTTC.

This clonotype has a count of ten or more. V usage is TRBV20-1 and J usage is TRBJ1-2; 7 bases align to TRBD1. Germline-derived CDR1 and CDR2 are DFQATT and SNEGSKA (reference sequence). Unmatched junction bases numbered 12, after V lost 0 bases and J lost 2 bases. The CDR3 loop spans 17 amino acids. CDR3 sequence reads: CSARDWRGGQRNYGYTF. The CDR3 DNA sequence: TGCAGTGCTAGAGATTGGCGGGGGGGACAGCGGAACTATGGCTACACCTTC.

J is TRBJ2-5 and V is TRBV29-1; TRBD2 aligns across 13 bases. Germline V lookup: CDR1 SQVTM, CDR2 ANQGSEA. The CDR3 spans 15 residues. The junction had 2 bases not matched to a gene; V was cut back by 2 bases and J by 2 bases. This CDR3 is CSVERGLAGQETQYF. The CDR3 nucleotides read TGCAGCGTTGAAAGGGGACTAGCGGGACAAGAGACCCAGTACTTC.

This chain uses TRBV20-1 with TRBJ2-2; the match to TRBD2 covers 8 bases. The CDR3 sequence is 13 residues long. The germline V gene has CDR1 DFQATT and CDR2 SNEGSKA (reference sequence). Trimming took 3 bases from V and 6 from J; bases not matched to a gene: 3. CDR3: CSASGGVSGELFF. The CDR3 region has the DNA TGCAGTGCTAGCGGGGGGGTCTCCGGGGAGCTGTTTTTT.

This clonotype was observed a few times. A junction boundary mismatches the germline segment, possibly from a read error. The V gene is TRBV9, the J gene TRBJ2-5; 12 nucleotides align to TRBD2. This CDR3 has 13 amino acids. Germline loops: CDR1 SGDLS, CDR2 YYNGEE. CDR3 loop: CASSARLAGVPSF. In DNA, the CDR3 is TGTGCCAGCAGCGCCCGACTAGCGGGGGTTCCAAGCTTC.

This clonotype was found a few times. The rearrangement uses TRBV4-2 and TRBJ2-7; D remains ambiguous. V lost 3 bases, J lost 3 bases, and 12 bases lay in between. Looked up from germline, CDR1 is LGHNA and CDR2 is YNFKEQ. This CDR3 is built from 14 residues. The CDR3 DNA is TGTGCCAGCAGCCACGGGCTAGACAACTACGAGCAGTACTTC. Amino acid sequence: CASSHGLDNYEQYF.

In DNA, the CDR3 is TGCGCCAGCAGCTTGGCCGATACAGGTCGGCAGTACTTC. Its protein is CASSLADTGRQYF. The chain couples TRBV5-1 to TRBJ2-7, with D perhaps matching TRBD1 (5 bases). The V end lost 0 bases, the J end lost 9 bases, and 13 bases lay between the germline ends. The CDR3 is 13 amino acids. Germline assignment: CDR1 SGHRS and CDR2 YFSETQ. Variable domain in full (rest from reference TRBV5-1 and TRBJ2-7): KAGVTQTPRYLIKTRGQQVTLSCSPISGHRSVSWYQQTPGQGLQFLFEYFSETQRNKGNFPGRFSGRQFSNSRSEMNVSTLELGDSALYLCASSLADTGRQYFGPGTRLTVT.

This chain joins TRBV29-1 and TRBJ2-5; TRBD1 aligns across 8 bases. V was clipped by 7 bases and J by 1 base; unmatched bases: 2. Germline values: CDR1 SQVTM, CDR2 ANQGSEA. This CDR3 spans 12 amino acids. The CDR3, as DNA: TGCAGCGGACAGGGGATCCAAGAGACCCAGTACTTC. This gives the protein CSGQGIQETQYF.

The rearrangement uses TRBV29-1 and TRBJ1-2; no clear D. V shed 6 bases and J shed 0 bases, with 14 bases lying between them. This CDR3 is 14 amino acids long. Germline lookup yields CDR1 SQVTM and CDR2 ANQGSEA. The CDR3 reads CSVAGRQANYGYTF. CDR3 sequence (DNA): TGCAGCGTCGCTGGACGACAAGCTAACTATGGCTACACCTTC.

The chain is built from TRBV20-1 and TRBJ2-7; D gene uncertain. V lost 3 bases and J lost 6, with 21 bases in between. The CDR3 has 15 amino acids. Germline V gene lookup returns CDR1 DFQATT and CDR2 SNEGSKA (reference sequence). In DNA, the CDR3 is TGCAGTGCTAGTCCGTTCTCTTATTCTCAATTCGAGCAGTACTTC. Translating gives CSASPFSYSQFEQYF.

This chain joins TRBV28 and TRBJ2-7; 8 nucleotides agree with TRBD2. The CDR3 is made up of 17 amino acids. The ends lost 2 bases at V and 2 bases at J; junction bases unmatched: 11. The V gene's germline CDR1 is MDHEN and CDR2 SYDVKM. DNA for the CDR3: TGTGCCAGCAGTTTAAGCCCGTTCGGGCGGGGGGCCTACGAGCAGTACTTC. Encoded protein: CASSLSPFGRGAYEQYF.

Of note for this clonotype: Germline is not matched at one junction end, which may reflect a read error. The genes are TRBV20-1 and TRBJ2-7; 15 positions match TRBD2. Germline V gene lookup returns CDR1 DFQATT and CDR2 SNEGSKA (reference sequence). The CDR3 consists of 17 residues. CDR3: CCAREPTGLAGGYEQYF. CDR3 DNA: TGCTGTGCTAGAGAACCCACCGGACTAGCGGGAGGGTACGAGCAGTACTTC.

This clonotype was found many times. CDR3 nucleotides: TGCAGTGCTAGTGCTACAGGGGGCGCAGATACGCAGTATTTT. This translates into CSASATGGADTQYF. The V and J genes are TRBV20-1 and TRBJ2-3, with TRBD1 matching over 9 bases. The germline V gene has CDR1 DFQATT and CDR2 SNEGSKA (reference sequence). The ends lost 3 bases at V and 4 bases at J; junction bases unmatched: 5. The CDR3 has 14 residues.

This clonotype came up many times. The chain couples TRBV29-1 to TRBJ2-1; weak D call: TRBD2 (5 bases). CDR3 length equals 14 residues. The germline gives CDR1 SQVTM, CDR2 ANQGSEA. The ends were cut back, 3 bases at V and 3 bases at J, with 12 bases in the middle. The CDR3 here is CSVDPSGLYNEQFF. The CDR3 bases are TGCAGCGTTGACCCCAGCGGCCTCTACAATGAGCAGTTCTTC.

Ten or more counts support this clonotype. This chain links TRBV4-3 with TRBJ2-7; 12 bases line up with TRBD2. V was pared by 1 base and J by 8 bases, with 12 bases of the junction left unmatched. The CDR3 is made up of 17 amino acids. Germline loops: CDR1 LGHNA, CDR2 YSLEER. CDR3 coding DNA: TGCGCCAGCAGCCAAGCAAGACTAGCGGGGGTTCCAAGGCAGCAGTACTTC. Protein: CASSQARLAGVPRQQYF.

Worth noting for this clonotype: This likely comes from a read error, as the CDR3 has no conserved phenylalanine or tryptophan at its end. CDR3 in amino acids: CSARGVGLAGVTDTQYL. CDR3 sequence (DNA): TGCAGTGCTAGAGGAGTCGGACTAGCGGGAGTGACAGATACGCAGTATCTT. The rearrangement joins TRBV20-1 to TRBJ2-3, with 13 positions matching TRBD2. The CDR3 loop spans 17 amino acids. V trimming: 1 base; J trimming: 3 bases; junction bases outside the gene matches: 7. From germline, CDR1 is DFQATT and CDR2 SNEGSKA (reference sequence).